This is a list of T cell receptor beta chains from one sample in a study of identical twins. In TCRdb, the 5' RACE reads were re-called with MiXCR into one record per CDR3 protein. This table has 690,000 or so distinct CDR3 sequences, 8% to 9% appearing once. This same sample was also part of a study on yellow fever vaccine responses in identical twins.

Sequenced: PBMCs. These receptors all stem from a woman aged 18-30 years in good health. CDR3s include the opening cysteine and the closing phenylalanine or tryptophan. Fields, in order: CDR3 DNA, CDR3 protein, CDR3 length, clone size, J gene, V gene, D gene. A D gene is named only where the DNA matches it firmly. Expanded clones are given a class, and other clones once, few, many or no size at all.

TGTGCCACCAGTGATTTGACAGGGGAAGAGACCCAGTACTTC | CATSDLTGEETQYF | 14 | few | TRBJ2-5 | TRBV24-1 | TRBD1
TGCGCCAGCAGCTTACGAGGACTAGCGGGGGGGCGCACAGATACGCAGTATTTT | CASSLRGLAGGRTDTQYF | 18 | NA | TRBJ2-3 | TRBV5-1 | TRBD2
TGTGCCAGCAGCCCGTGGCTGGGGGCGCATTCGGGCACCGGGGAGCTGTTTTTT | CASSPWLGAHSGTGELFF | 18 | few | TRBJ2-2 | TRBV27 | NA
TGTGCCAGCAGCTCGACTAGCGGGAGCCACTACGAGCAGTACTTC | CASSSTSGSHYEQYF | 15 | many | TRBJ2-7 | TRBV7-8 | TRBD2
TGTGCCAGCAGCAATAGGACAGGGTGGTACGAGCAGTACTTC | CASSNRTGWYEQYF | 14 | few | TRBJ2-7 | TRBV9 | TRBD1
TGTGCCAGCAGCTTAGTCGAAGCGGGGGGGCAGGGGCAGTTCTTC | CASSLVEAGGQGQFF | 15 | few | TRBJ2-1 | TRBV7-2 | TRBD2
TGTGCCAGCAGTCAGGATAGGGTTCTACAAGAGACCCAGTACTTC | CASSQDRVLQETQYF | 15 | NA | TRBJ2-5 | TRBV12-3/TRBV12-4 | NA
TGCGCCAGCAGCCCGCTAGCTCTTTCCTCCTACGAGCAGTACTTC | CASSPLALSSYEQYF | 15 | few | TRBJ2-7 | TRBV4-1 | NA
TGCAGTGCTAGTTTGGTAGCGGATATTAGCACAGATACGCAGTATTTT | CSASLVADISTDTQYF | 16 | NA | TRBJ2-3 | TRBV20-1 | NA
TGTGCCAGCAGGGCTGGACAGGGAATAACAGATACGCAGTATTTT | CASRAGQGITDTQYF | 15 | many | TRBJ2-3 | TRBV6-1 | TRBD1
TGCAGCGTTGCAGTGGGAGGGACGGTCTACGAGCAGTACTTC | CSVAVGGTVYEQYF | 14 | NA | TRBJ2-7 | TRBV29-1 | TRBD2
TGTGCCAGCAGCTTAAAGTATTCACCCCTCCACTTT | CASSLKYSPLHF | 12 | many | TRBJ1-6 | TRBV7-2 | NA
TGTGCCAGCCATGGACTGCCTACAGATACGCAGTATTTT | CASHGLPTDTQYF | 13 | NA | TRBJ2-3 | TRBV19 | NA
TGCGCCAGCAGCCCGCCCGGAAACACCATATATTTT | CASSPPGNTIYF | 12 | many | TRBJ1-3 | TRBV5-1 | NA
TGTGCCACCAGCAGCGACAGGGAGACCGGGGAGCTGTTTTTT | CATSSDRETGELFF | 14 | many | TRBJ2-2 | TRBV15 | TRBD1
TGTGCCAGCAGCAGACGACAGGGGATCCAAGAGACCCAGTACTTC | CASSRRQGIQETQYF | 15 | few | TRBJ2-5 | TRBV9 | TRBD1
TGCGCCAGCAGCTGGCACCGGGACAGAGTCACCGGGGAGCTGTTTTTT | CASSWHRDRVTGELFF | 16 | many | TRBJ2-2 | TRBV5-1 | TRBD1
TGTGCCAGCAGTGGACTACCTCCGACCACCGGGGAGCTGTTTTTT | CASSGLPPTTGELFF | 15 | NA | TRBJ2-2 | TRBV2 | NA
TGTGCCAGCAGCCCTAGGGGACAACTCGCCTACTACGAGCAGTACTTC | CASSPRGQLAYYEQYF | 16 | NA | TRBJ2-7 | TRBV9 | NA
TGTGCCAGCAGCTCTGTAACGGCGGATGGCACAGATACGCAGTATTTT | CASSSVTADGTDTQYF | 16 | NA | TRBJ2-3 | TRBV11-2 | NA
TGTGCCAGCAGCGTCGCAGCCTACAATGAGCAGTTCTTC | CASSVAAYNEQFF | 13 | few | TRBJ2-1 | TRBV7-9 | NA
TGTGCCATCAGTGAAACAGGGGGCGTCTACGAGCAGTACTTC | CAISETGGVYEQYF | 14 | NA | TRBJ2-7 | TRBV10-3 | TRBD1
TGTGCCAGCAGCTTAGCCCTAGCGGGTCGAAATGAGCAGTTCTTC | CASSLALAGRNEQFF | 15 | NA | TRBJ2-1 | TRBV11-2 | TRBD2
TGTGCCTGGGGGCGGGGGTCTGCGGGGCGGCCCCAGCATTTT | CAWGRGSAGRPQHF | 14 | many | TRBJ1-5 | TRBV30 | NA
TGTGCCTCCAGTGCCACCCGAGATACGCAGTATTTT | CASSATRDTQYF | 12 | NA | TRBJ2-3 | TRBV24-1 | NA
TGTGCCAGCAGTCCATATAGGGTAGCGGGCGCGCAGTATTTT | CASSPYRVAGAQYF | 14 | NA | TRBJ2-3 | TRBV28 | TRBD2
TGTGCCAGCAGACAACCGGGACAGCCGGCCCACAATGAGCAGTTCTTC | CASRQPGQPAHNEQFF | 16 | many | TRBJ2-1 | TRBV12-3/TRBV12-4 | TRBD1
TGTGCCAGCAGTTTATTCGCCGCAGGAGGCTATCAGCCCCAGCATTTT | CASSLFAAGGYQPQHF | 16 | many | TRBJ1-5 | TRBV28 | NA
TGTGCCAGCAGCCGAGGACTAGCGGGAGGGGAAGATACGCAGTATTTT | CASSRGLAGGEDTQYF | 16 | NA | TRBJ2-3 | TRBV4-2 | TRBD2
TGCGCCAGCAGCCAAGGGGACAAGGGAGGGAATGAGCAGTTCTTC | CASSQGDKGGNEQFF | 15 | NA | TRBJ2-1 | TRBV4-3 | NA
TGTGCCAGCAGTTTTAGCGGCTGGGGGTACAATGAGCAGTTCTTC | CASSFSGWGYNEQFF | 15 | many | TRBJ2-1 | TRBV28 | NA
TGTGCCAGCAGCCAAGTAGGGAGCGAGCAGTACTTC | CASSQVGSEQYF | 12 | many | TRBJ2-7 | TRBV6-5 | NA
TGCGCCAGCAGTGATTTAGCGGGAATCAATGAGCAGTTCTTC | CASSDLAGINEQFF | 14 | NA | TRBJ2-1 | TRBV10-1 | TRBD2
TGTGCCAGCAGTTACCAAAGCTCCGGGACTAGCCGTCGGCAGTACTTC | CASSYQSSGTSRRQYF | 16 | few | TRBJ2-7 | TRBV6-5 | TRBD2
TGTGCCAGTAGTCCCGGACCCCCGCCAGATACGCAGTATTTT | CASSPGPPPDTQYF | 14 | NA | TRBJ2-3 | TRBV19 | NA
TGCGCCAGCAGCCCGGGACCCGGAGGCTACGAGCAGTACTTC | CASSPGPGGYEQYF | 14 | many | TRBJ2-7 | TRBV5-1 | NA
TGTGCCTGCAGTTTAATCAGGGCTAGCGGGGGGCCGGCAAGCAATGAGCAGTTCTTC | CACSLIRASGGPASNEQFF | 19 | NA | TRBJ2-1 | TRBV12-3/TRBV12-4 | TRBD2
TGTGCCAGCAGCTTAAGTCTGGGTGGTGACTATGGCTACACCTTC | CASSLSLGGDYGYTF | 15 | NA | TRBJ1-2 | TRBV11-2 | NA
TGCGCCAGCAGCTTAGAGGCGCCGAACACTGAAGCTTTCTTT | CASSLEAPNTEAFF | 14 | many | TRBJ1-1 | TRBV5-1 | NA
TGTGCCAGCAGCCCACCGGGTTTTGAGCAGTTCTTC | CASSPPGFEQFF | 12 | many | TRBJ2-1 | TRBV7-9 | NA
TGTGCCAGCAGCCCGACTCAGACTAGCACAGATACGCAGTATTTT | CASSPTQTSTDTQYF | 15 | NA | TRBJ2-3 | TRBV4-2 | NA
TGTGCCAGCAGCTGGGACAATCGGAATTCACCCCTCCACTTT | CASSWDNRNSPLHF | 14 | NA | TRBJ1-6 | TRBV7-6 | NA
TGTGCCAGCAGCCGACAAGGAGGCTACACCTTC | CASSRQGGYTF | 11 | many | TRBJ1-2 | TRBV7-9 | NA
TGCGCCAGCAGCTTGGGGGGGCTGGCTAATCAGCCCCAGCATTTT | CASSLGGLANQPQHF | 15 | few | TRBJ1-5 | TRBV5-1 | NA
TGTGCCAGCCGACGGGACAGGGGTTACGAGCAGTACTTC | CASRRDRGYEQYF | 13 | many | TRBJ2-7 | TRBV12-3/TRBV12-4 | TRBD1
TGTGCCAGCAGCTTTCAGGTGAACACTGAAGCTTTCTTT | CASSFQVNTEAFF | 13 | many | TRBJ1-1 | TRBV7-8 | NA
TGTGCCAGCAGCTTAGATCAGGGCGGGGGGTATAATTCACCCCTCCACTTT | CASSLDQGGGYNSPLHF | 17 | many | TRBJ1-6 | TRBV7-9 | NA
TGCAGCGTCCAAGGAAGTGCAGATACGCAGTATTTT | CSVQGSADTQYF | 12 | few | TRBJ2-3 | TRBV29-1 | NA
TGTGCCAGCAGCGGAGGGCCGTGGTCTGGGGAGCTGTTTTTT | CASSGGPWSGELFF | 14 | many | TRBJ2-2 | TRBV28 | NA
TGTGCCAGCGGGAAGGGATGGACGGGAGCAGCGGAGACCCAGAACTTC | CASGKGWTGAAETQNF | 16 | NA | TRBJ2-5 | TRBV6-1 | NA
TGCGCCAGCAGCTTCCCGCAGGGGTCCGGGGAGCTGTTTTTT | CASSFPQGSGELFF | 14 | many | TRBJ2-2 | TRBV5-1 | NA